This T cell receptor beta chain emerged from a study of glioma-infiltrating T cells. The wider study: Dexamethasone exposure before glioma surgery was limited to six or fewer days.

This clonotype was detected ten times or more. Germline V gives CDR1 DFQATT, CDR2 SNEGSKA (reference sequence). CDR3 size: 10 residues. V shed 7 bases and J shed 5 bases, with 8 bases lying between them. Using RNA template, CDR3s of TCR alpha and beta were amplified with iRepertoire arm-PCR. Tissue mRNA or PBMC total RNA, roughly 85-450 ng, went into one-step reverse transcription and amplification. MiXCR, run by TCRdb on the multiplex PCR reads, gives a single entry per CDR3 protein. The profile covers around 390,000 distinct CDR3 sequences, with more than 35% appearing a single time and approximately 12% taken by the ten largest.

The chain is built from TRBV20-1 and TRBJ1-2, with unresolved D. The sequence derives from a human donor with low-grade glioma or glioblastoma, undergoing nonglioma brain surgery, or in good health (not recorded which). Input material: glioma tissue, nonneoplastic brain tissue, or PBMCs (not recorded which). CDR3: CSVLDYGYTF. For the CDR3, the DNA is TGCAGTGTTCTGGATTATGGCTACACCTTC.